The 18 T cell receptor beta chains below come from one sample, sequenced in a study of blood T cell repertoires in COVID-19. The method was immunoSEQ multiplex PCR; TCRdb's version includes in-frame clones alone and lacks a portion of them. The sample has 240,000 or so clones; roughly 80% are singletons. Sequenced: peripheral blood. The receptor source for this set is an elderly woman with acute or convalescent COVID-19.

The chain carries TRBV6-5 and TRBJ1-1, with no clear D. The CDR3 consists of 11 residues. CDR1 and CDR2 from the germline V gene are MNHEY and SVGAGI. Trimming took off 7 bases at V and 11 bases at J, with 14 bases between the two ends. The CDR3 loop reads CASITGGKAFF. The CDR3 DNA sequence: TGTGCCAGCATCACCGGAGGGAAGGCTTTCTTT.

In this sample, this clone turned up a few times. The V gene is TRBV2, the J gene TRBJ1-4, with D possibly TRBD1 on 5 matching bases. Looked up from germline, CDR1 is SNHLY and CDR2 is FYNNEI. The length of the CDR3 is 17 residues. Trimming took off 5 bases at V and 5 bases at J, with 21 bases between the two ends. The CDR3 DNA reads TGTGCCAGCAGTCCACTCCTGGCGACGGGGGGGAATGAAAAACTGTTTTTT. It specifies CASSPLLATGGNEKLFF.

V gene TRBV10-2 combines with J gene TRBJ1-6; no clear D. V lost 4 bases and J lost 4, with 8 bases in between. The germline V gene has CDR1 WSHSY and CDR2 SAAADI. The CDR3 contains 14 residues. The CDR3 DNA is TGCGCCAGCAGTGTAACAGATTATAATTCACCCCTCCACTTT. Translating gives CASSVTDYNSPLHF.

The genes are TRBV18 and TRBJ1-4, with D maybe TRBD1 (5 bases). V was cut by 3 bases and J by 2 bases, with 10 bases left in between. The CDR3 contains 15 residues. CDR1 KGHSH and CDR2 LQKENI come from the germline V gene. CDR3 bases: TGTGCCAGCTCACCGGGGCAGGGTACTAATGAAAAACTGTTTTTT. This sequence encodes CASSPGQGTNEKLFF.

CDR3 sequence: CAWTFRDRLNTEAFF. CDR3 sequence (DNA): TGTGCCTGGACTTTCCGGGACAGGTTGAACACTGAAGCTTTCTTT. This chain joins TRBV30 and TRBJ1-1; TRBD1 matches 8 bases. The CDR3 contains 15 residues. Germline CDR1 and CDR2: GTSNPN and SVGIG (reference sequence). V lost 4 bases to trimming and J lost 0 bases; unmatched junction nucleotides: 7.

This clone was found a few times. The CDR3 sequence: CASSQPGGDTQYF. For the CDR3, the DNA is TGTGCCAGCAGTCAACCAGGGGGAGATACGCAGTATTTT. The chain combines TRBV6-5 with TRBJ2-3; 7 nucleotides match TRBD1. The length of the CDR3 is 13 residues. V was pared by 5 bases and J by 5 bases, with 4 bases of the junction left unmatched. CDR1 is MNHEY and CDR2 is SVGAGI in the germline V gene.

The rearrangement links TRBV27 to TRBJ2-3; D might be TRBD1 (5 bases). Germline CDR1 MNHEY, CDR2 SMNVEV (reference sequence). The CDR3 loop spans 18 amino acids. V lost 1 base and J lost 0, with 17 bases in between. CDR3 region: CASSLWAREITSTDTQYF. Here the CDR3 DNA reads TGTGCCAGCAGTTTATGGGCCAGGGAAATAACTAGCACAGATACGCAGTATTTT.

In this sample, this clone turned up a few times. This chain connects TRBV7-9 to TRBJ2-7; a weak D match, TRBD1 (5 bases). The germline V gene encodes CDR1 SEHNR and CDR2 FQNEAQ (reference sequence). V was trimmed by 3 bases and J by 9 bases, leaving 12 bases between them. The CDR3 totals 12 residues. The CDR3 loop is CASSFLSGLQYF. CDR3 in DNA: TGTGCCAGCAGCTTCCTCTCAGGGTTGCAGTACTTC.

V is TRBV5-5 and J is TRBJ1-4; a weak D match, TRBD1 (5 bases). Deletions cut 0 bases from V and 5 bases from J, with 5 bases between. CDR3 length: 13 amino acids. CDR1 is SGHKS, CDR2 YYEKEE, per germline (reference sequence). CDR3 region: CASSLEGNEKLFF. CDR3 in DNA: TGTGCCAGCAGCTTGGAGGGGAATGAAAAACTGTTTTTT.

The CDR3 region is CASSQGRGEEKLFF. DNA of the CDR3: TGTGCCAGCAGCCAGGGGAGGGGGGAGGAAAAACTGTTTTTT. This sequence joins TRBV11-2 and TRBJ1-4, with a possible D match to TRBD1 (6 bases). The germline V gene has CDR1 SGHAT and CDR2 FQNNGV. CDR3 length: 14 amino acids. Trimming pared 5 bases from V and 8 bases from J, leaving 15 bases between.

The chain has TRBV5-8 and TRBJ2-3, with 10 nucleotides matching TRBD1. Germline trimming cut 4 bases from V and 6 bases from J; bases unmatched to any gene: 5. The germline V gene encodes CDR1 SGHTS and CDR2 YDEGEE. This CDR3 is built from 14 residues. The DNA of the CDR3 is TGTGCCAGCAGCCTAGGACAGGGGGGGGATACGCAGTATTTT. It translates to CASSLGQGGDTQYF.

The chain couples TRBV12-3 or TRBV12-4 to TRBJ1-2; 7 nucleotides agree with TRBD1. J was trimmed by 3 bases and V by 6 bases; bases with no gene match: 4. The CDR3 has 13 amino acids. CDR3 protein: CASRGGTDYGYTF. The DNA of the CDR3 is TGTGCCAGCAGAGGGGGGACAGACTATGGCTACACCTTC.

The chain couples TRBV2 to TRBJ1-4; 8 bases match TRBD1. This CDR3 is built from 14 residues. The ends lost 7 bases at V and 7 bases at J; junction bases unmatched: 8. Germline CDR1 is SNHLY and CDR2 is FYNNEI. CDR3 loop: CASTWTGNGEKLFF. DNA for the CDR3: TGTGCCAGCACCTGGACAGGGAACGGTGAAAAACTGTTTTTT. The whole variable domain, filled in from reference TRBV2 and TRBJ1-4, reads EPEVTQTPSHQVTQMGQEVILRCVPISNHLYFYWYRQILGQKVEFLVSFYNNEISEKSEIFDDQFSVERPDGSNFTLKIRSTKLEDSAMYFCASTWTGNGEKLFFGSGTQLSVL.

V gene TRBV15 combines with J gene TRBJ2-1; TRBD2 agrees at 10 bases. Trimming took 0 bases from V and 7 from J; bases not matched to a gene: 3. Germline V gene lookup returns CDR1 LNHNV and CDR2 YYDKDF (reference sequence). The CDR3 loop spans 15 amino acids. The CDR3 loop reads CATSRELAGGNEQFF. CDR3 coding DNA: TGTGCCACCAGCAGAGAGTTAGCGGGGGGAAATGAGCAGTTCTTC. The complete variable domain, with remaining parts taken from reference TRBV15 and TRBJ2-1, reads DAMVIQNPRYQVTQFGKPVTLSCSQTLNHNVMYWYQQKSSQAPKLLFHYYDKDFNNEADTPDNFQSRRPNTSFCFLDIRSPGLGDTAMYLCATSRELAGGNEQFFGPGTRLTVL.

V and J are TRBV12-5 and TRBJ2-7; D unresolved. Germline V gene data show CDR1 as LGHNT and CDR2 as FRNRAP. With 5 bases removed from V and 6 bases from J, the gap between germline ends came to 20 bases. The CDR3 has 15 residues. This CDR3 is CASGAPGSAAREQYF. The CDR3 nucleotides are TGTGCTAGTGGTGCCCCGGGTTCGGCGGCTCGCGAGCAGTACTTC.

V and J are TRBV7-2 and TRBJ2-5; TRBD2 might be the D (5 bases). Germline V lookup: CDR1 SGHTA, CDR2 FQGNSA. V lost 1 base and J lost 2, with 14 bases in between. There are 16 residues in the CDR3. This CDR3 reads CASSLGGGGGQETQYF. As DNA, the CDR3 is TGTGCCAGCAGCTTAGGTGGCGGTGGAGGACAAGAGACCCAGTACTTC.

The rearrangement uses TRBV7-2 and TRBJ2-3; TRBD2 matches 11 bases. This CDR3 spans 17 amino acids. The germline V gene has CDR1 SGHTA and CDR2 FQGNSA. Losses at the gene ends were 2 bases for V and 4 bases for J; bases not matched to a gene: 8. CDR3 nucleotide sequence: TGTGCCAGCAGCTTACCACTAGCGGGGGTTTGGGCAGATACGCAGTATTTT. The encoded protein is CASSLPLAGVWADTQYF.

The CDR3: CAWSVQKNSYNEQFF. DNA of the CDR3: TGTGCCTGGAGTGTACAGAAGAATTCCTACAATGAGCAGTTCTTC. The V call is TRBV30, the J call TRBJ2-1; D gene unclear. V was trimmed by 0 bases and J by 1 base, leaving 10 bases between them. There are 15 residues in the CDR3. CDR1 is GTSNPN, CDR2 SVGIG, per germline (reference sequence).